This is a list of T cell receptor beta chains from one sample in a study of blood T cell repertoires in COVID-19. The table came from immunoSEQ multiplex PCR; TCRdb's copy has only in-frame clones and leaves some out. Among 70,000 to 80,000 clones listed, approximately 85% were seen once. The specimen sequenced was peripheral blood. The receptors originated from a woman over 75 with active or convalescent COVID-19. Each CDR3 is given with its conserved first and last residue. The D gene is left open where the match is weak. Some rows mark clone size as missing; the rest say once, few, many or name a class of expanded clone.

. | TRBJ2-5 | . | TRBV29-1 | CSVSRGETQYF | TGCAGCGTTTCAAGGGGAGAGACCCAGTACTTC
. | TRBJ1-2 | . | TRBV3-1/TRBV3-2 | CASSQDLNQGGYTF | TGTGCCAGCAGCCAAGATCTTAATCAGGGCGGCTACACCTTC
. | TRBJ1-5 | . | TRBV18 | CASSPFGPGQPNQPQHF | TGTGCCAGCTCACCATTCGGACCGGGACAACCCAATCAGCCCCAGCATTTT
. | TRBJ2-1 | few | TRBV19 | CASNDFKSYNEQFF | TGTGCCAGTAATGACTTCAAATCCTACAATGAGCAGTTCTTC
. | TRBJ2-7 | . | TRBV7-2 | CASSSTGTSYEQYF | TGTGCCAGCAGCTCAACCGGGACATCCTACGAGCAGTACTTC
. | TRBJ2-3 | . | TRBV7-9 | CASSHSTQTGTF | TGTGCCAGCAGTCATTCCACACAAACAGGGACCTTT
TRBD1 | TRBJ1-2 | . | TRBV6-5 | CASSSRQGGYGYTF | TGTGCCAGCAGTTCGAGACAGGGGGGGTATGGCTACACCTTC
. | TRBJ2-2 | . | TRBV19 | CASSTQGLAGELFF | TGTGCCAGTAGCACCCAGGGGTTGGCCGGGGAGCTGTTTTTT
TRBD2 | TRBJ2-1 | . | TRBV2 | CASRGSSGVNEQFF | TGTGCCAGCAGGGGGTCTAGCGGGGTCAATGAGCAGTTCTTC
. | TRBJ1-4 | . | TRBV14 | CASSRAVNEKLFF | TGTGCCAGCAGCCGGGCCGTTAATGAAAAACTGTTTTTT
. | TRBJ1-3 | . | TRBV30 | CAWRTPGINSGNTIYF | TGTGCCTGGAGGACCCCCGGGATAAACTCTGGAAACACCATATATTTT
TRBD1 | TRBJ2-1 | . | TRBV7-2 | CASSRQGGEYNEQFF | TGTGCCAGCAGCAGACAGGGGGGAGAGTACAATGAGCAGTTCTTC
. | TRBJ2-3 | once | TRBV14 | CASSQPAGLSHVTQYF | TGTGCCAGCAGCCAACCGGCGGGTCTGTCGCACGTTACGCAGTATTTT
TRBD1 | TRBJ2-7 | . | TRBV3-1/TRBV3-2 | CASSLQPGQGARYEQYF | TGTGCCAGCAGCCTACAGCCCGGACAGGGGGCGCGCTACGAGCAGTACTTC
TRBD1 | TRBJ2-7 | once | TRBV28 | CASSHRQGAAPYEQYF | TGTGCCAGCAGTCACAGACAGGGGGCCGCCCCCTACGAGCAGTACTTC
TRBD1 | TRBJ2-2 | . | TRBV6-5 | CASSYKTGSGGELFF | TGTGCCAGCAGTTACAAGACAGGGAGTGGCGGGGAGCTGTTTTTT
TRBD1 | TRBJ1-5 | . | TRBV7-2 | CASSSTGGNQPQHF | TGTGCCAGCAGCTCGACAGGGGGCAATCAGCCCCAGCATTTT
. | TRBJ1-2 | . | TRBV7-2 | CASSPSEGGYGYTF | TGTGCCAGCAGCCCCTCGGAGGGAGGCTATGGCTACACCTTC
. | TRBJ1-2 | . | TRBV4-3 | CASSQDVTRDSGYGYTF | TGCGCCAGCAGCCAAGATGTCACCAGGGATTCCGGCTATGGCTACACCTTC
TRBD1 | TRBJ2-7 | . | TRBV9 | CASSPRTGGPSEQYF | TGTGCCAGCAGCCCGCGGACAGGGGGTCCAAGCGAGCAGTACTTC
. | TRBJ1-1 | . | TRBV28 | CASRMAGPNTEAFF | TGTGCCAGCCGTATGGCGGGACCGAACACTGAAGCTTTCTTT
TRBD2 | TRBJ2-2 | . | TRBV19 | CASTQLAGGLGASGELFF | TGTGCCAGTACCCAACTAGCGGGGGGCCTAGGAGCGTCCGGGGAGCTGTTTTTT
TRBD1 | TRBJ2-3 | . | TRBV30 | CAAAGTGIPTDTQYF | TGTGCCGCGGCGGGGACAGGGATCCCCACAGATACGCAGTATTTT
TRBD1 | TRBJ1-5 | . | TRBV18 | CASSSRQGGSSNQPQHF | TGTGCCAGCTCTAGTCGACAGGGCGGGTCAAGCAATCAGCCCCAGCATTTT
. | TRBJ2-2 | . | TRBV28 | CASSLNRRNTGELFF | TGTGCCAGCAGTTTAAACAGACGGAACACCGGGGAGCTGTTTTTT